These 20 T cell receptor beta chains came from one sample sequenced in a study of blood T cell repertoires in COVID-19. The data were produced by immunoSEQ multiplex PCR, yet TCRdb's version contains in-frame clones alone and is incomplete. This sample has 120,000 to 150,000 clones, with 87% found just once. The material sequenced was peripheral blood. The receptors here all came from a woman aged 50 to 60 with acute or convalescent COVID-19.

The chain couples TRBV11-2 to TRBJ2-3; TRBD1 matches at 7 bases. V shed 5 bases and J 2 bases; nucleotides not matched to a gene: 7. The CDR3 consists of 15 residues. Germline lookup yields CDR1 SGHAT and CDR2 FQNNGV. This chain's CDR3 is CASSPWDSDTDTQYF. Here the CDR3 DNA reads TGTGCCAGCAGCCCCTGGGACAGTGACACAGATACGCAGTATTTT.

V is TRBV7-9 and J is TRBJ2-7; 8 nucleotides agree with TRBD2. The CDR3 spans 15 residues. V was pared by 1 base and J by 2 bases, with 4 bases of the junction left unmatched. Germline CDR1 is SEHNR and CDR2 is FQNEAQ (reference sequence). This CDR3 is CASSLEAGVTYEQYF. The CDR3 DNA is TGTGCCAGCAGCTTAGAAGCGGGGGTTACCTACGAGCAGTACTTC.

This chain uses TRBV3-1 (or the pseudogene TRBV3-2) with TRBJ2-3; D unresolved. Trimming shortened V by 5 bases and J by 3 bases, and 3 bases separated the two germline ends. Germline V CDR1 and CDR2: LGHDT, YNNKEL (reference sequence). This CDR3 is 11 amino acids long. CDR3 DNA sequence: TGTGCCAGCAGCGCGACAGATACGCAGTATTTT. It translates to CASSATDTQYF.

The chain couples TRBV20-1 to TRBJ2-3; 9 bases are shared with TRBD2. CDR1 and CDR2 (germline): DFQATT, SNEGSKA (reference sequence). The trim removed 3 bases at V and 1 base at J, leaving 5 bases unmatched. The CDR3 runs to 15 residues. The CDR3 nucleotides read TGCAGTGCTAGTATTAGCGGGAGAGGCACAGATACGCAGTATTTT. Protein product: CSASISGRGTDTQYF.

The chain combines TRBV10-3 with TRBJ1-5; 7 bases line up with TRBD1. After removal of 5 bases from V and 3 bases from J, the junction contained 7 bases not matched to a gene. CDR1 ENHRY and CDR2 SYGVKD come from the germline V gene. CDR3 length: 15 amino acids. The CDR3 region has the DNA TGTGCCATCAGTCTAGGGGGCGCGGACAATCAGCCCCAGCATTTT. It codes for CAISLGGADNQPQHF.

V and J are TRBV4-2 and TRBJ1-2; the D gene is possibly TRBD1 (6 bases). The CDR3 extends over 14 amino acids. The V gene lost 0 bases and the J gene lost 10 bases, with 15 bases spanning the gap. Germline V gene data show CDR1 as LGHNA and CDR2 as YNFKEQ. As DNA, the CDR3 is TGTGCCAGCAGCCAAGAGGCATCCGGGACAAACTACACCTTC. Translation: CASSQEASGTNYTF.

The rearrangement links TRBV10-1 to TRBJ1-2; 8 bases agree with TRBD1. CDR3 length equals 13 residues. V lost 2 bases, J lost 7 bases, and 3 bases stayed unmatched. The germline gives CDR1 WNHNN, CDR2 SYGVQD (reference sequence). CDR3 in DNA: TGCGCCAGCAGTGAGATTGGGACAGGTGGCTACACCTTC. Its translation: CASSEIGTGGYTF.

This chain connects TRBV5-8 to TRBJ1-1; no clear D. This CDR3 comprises 14 residues. Trimming stripped 4 bases from V and 1 base from J, with 11 bases between. Germline-derived CDR1 and CDR2 are SGHTS and YDEGEE. DNA of the CDR3: TGTGCCAGCAGCCTGGTGGAGGGGAACACTGAAGCTTTCTTT. Amino acids: CASSLVEGNTEAFF.

The chain carries TRBV7-3 and TRBJ2-1; 8 nucleotides match TRBD1. Trimming removed 5 bases from V and 2 bases from J; junction bases left unmatched: 5. Germline V gene data show CDR1 as SGHTA and CDR2 as FQGTGA. This CDR3 has 15 amino acids. CDR3 in DNA: TGTGCCAGCAGCCTCCAGGGGGCTACCTACAATGAGCAGTTCTTC. Amino acids: CASSLQGATYNEQFF. The full variable domain, with the rest looked up from reference TRBV7-3 and TRBJ2-1, is GAGVSQTPSNKVTEKGKYVELRCDPISGHTALYWYRQSLGQGPEFLIYFQGTGAADDSGLPNDRFFAVRPEGSVSTLKIQRTERGDSAVYLCASSLQGATYNEQFFGPGTRLTVL.

V usage is TRBV7-6 and J usage is TRBJ2-7, with D possibly TRBD1 on 6 matching bases. CDR3 length: 16 residues. V was clipped by 5 bases and J by 0 bases, with 17 bases between them. Germline V gives CDR1 SGHVS, CDR2 FNYEAQ. This CDR3 is CASSPQVRTVSYEQYF. CDR3 DNA: TGTGCCAGCAGCCCCCAAGTCCGGACAGTCTCCTACGAGCAGTACTTC.

This chain joins TRBV28 and TRBJ1-1; maybe TRBD1 (5 bases). The germline CDR1 and CDR2 sequences are MDHEN and SYDVKM. V was pared by 5 bases and J by 0 bases, with 10 bases between. The CDR3 is 14 residues long. The CDR3 region has the DNA TGTGCCAGCAGTCTAACAGGTGTGAACACTGAAGCTTTCTTT. Amino acid sequence: CASSLTGVNTEAFF. The whole variable domain, remainder taken from reference TRBV28 and TRBJ1-1, is DVKVTQSSRYLVKRTGEKVFLECVQDMDHENMFWYRQDPGLGLRLIYFSYDVKMKEKGDIPEGYSVSREKKERFSLILESASTNQTSMYLCASSLTGVNTEAFFGQGTRLTVV.

The chain links TRBV6-4 to TRBJ2-7, with 10 bases matching TRBD2. This CDR3 comprises 14 residues. Germline V gives CDR1 MRHNA, CDR2 SNTAGT. V lost 10 bases to trimming and J lost 3 bases; unmatched junction nucleotides: 9. The CDR3 protein is CAIRGLAESYEQYF. The CDR3 nucleotides are TGTGCCATCAGAGGACTAGCGGAGAGCTACGAGCAGTACTTC.

J is TRBJ2-1 and V is TRBV5-4, with D possibly TRBD2 on 5 matching bases. Trimming removed 4 bases from V and 4 bases from J, with 9 bases in between. CDR3 length equals 13 residues. In germline, CDR1 is SGHNT, CDR2 YYREEE (reference sequence). In DNA form, the CDR3 reads TGTGCCAGCAGCCGGGGTCATTACAATGAGCAGTTCTTC. It encodes CASSRGHYNEQFF.

The rearrangement links TRBV7-8 to TRBJ2-1; 10 nucleotides align to TRBD2. Germline loops: CDR1 SGHVS, CDR2 FQNEAQ. The J segment lost 3 bases and the V segment lost 9 bases, leaving 5 bases of the junction unmatched. This CDR3 comprises 14 residues. CDR3: CASRLAGNYNEQFF. The CDR3 DNA is TGTGCCAGTCGACTAGCGGGTAACTACAATGAGCAGTTCTTC.

The chain joins TRBV5-6 to TRBJ1-5; D gene unclear. Per germline, CDR1 SGHDT and CDR2 YYEEEE. The CDR3 covers 12 residues. V dropped 4 bases and J dropped 4 bases, with 6 bases sitting between them. The CDR3 protein is CASSNTNQPQHF. For the CDR3, the DNA is TGTGCCAGCAGCAATACTAATCAGCCCCAGCATTTT. The variable domain in full, completed from reference TRBV5-6 and TRBJ1-5, reads DAGVTQSPTHLIKTRGQQVTLRCSPKSGHDTVSWYQQALGQGPQFIFQYYEEEERQRGNFPDRFSGHQFPNYSSELNVNALLLGDSALYLCASSNTNQPQHFGDGTRLSIL.

This rearrangement joins TRBV11-1 to TRBJ2-7, with TRBD2 matching over 7 bases. The CDR3 runs to 14 residues. Germline V gene sequence: CDR1 SGHAT, CDR2 FQDESV (reference sequence). The V segment lost 1 base and the J segment 3 bases; nucleotides outside the gene matches: 3. CDR3 bases: TGTGCCAGCAGCTTAGGAGCTAGCGGCTACGAGCAGTACTTC. This encodes CASSLGASGYEQYF. The full variable domain, in which reference TRBV11-1 and TRBJ2-7 provide the parts outside the CDR3, is EAEVAQSPRYKITEKSQAVAFWCDPISGHATLYWYRQILGQGPELLVQFQDESVVDDSQLPKDRFSAERLKGVDSTLKIQPAELGDSAMYLCASSLGASGYEQYFGPGTRLTVT.

V and J are TRBV27 and TRBJ2-7; D might be TRBD1 (6 bases). The V gene's germline CDR1 is MNHEY and CDR2 SMNVEV (reference sequence). With 0 bases removed from V and 5 bases from J, the gap between germline ends came to 11 bases. This CDR3 is built from 14 residues. CDR3 region: CASSLSRGSNEQYF. CDR3 DNA: TGTGCCAGCAGTTTATCCAGGGGATCAAACGAGCAGTACTTC.

This rearrangement joins TRBV10-1 to TRBJ2-3; 12 positions match TRBD1. CDR3 length: 21 amino acids. V shed 0 bases, J shed 2 bases, and the junction held 15 bases outside the gene matches. CDR1 is WNHNN and CDR2 is SYGVQD in the germline V gene (reference sequence). CDR3 nucleotide sequence: TGCGCCAGCAGTGAGTCCTTCCCGGGACAGGGGGCCTATGTATCCACAGATACGCAGTATTTT. This gives the protein CASSESFPGQGAYVSTDTQYF.

This chain connects TRBV24-1 to TRBJ1-1, with a possible D match to TRBD1 (6 bases). From germline, CDR1 is KGHDR and CDR2 SFDVKD. CDR3 size: 14 residues. Trimming took off 1 base at V and 11 bases at J, with 16 bases between the two ends. The CDR3 here is CATSDLLGGKGAFF. The DNA of the CDR3 is TGTGCCACCAGTGATTTATTAGGGGGTAAGGGGGCTTTCTTT.

The CDR3 DNA follows: TGTGCCAGCAGCCAAGAGTGGTCAGGGGGCGAGACAGATACGCAGTATTTT. Protein: CASSQEWSGGETDTQYF. This chain joins TRBV3-1 (or the pseudogene TRBV3-2) and TRBJ2-3; TRBD1 matches at 8 bases. The V gene end was trimmed by 0 bases and the J gene end by 3 bases; junction bases not matched to a gene: 8. Germline V gene data show CDR1 as LGHDT and CDR2 as YNNKEL (reference sequence). The CDR3 extends over 17 amino acids.